This T cell receptor beta chain was identified during a study of technical replicates of blood from several donors. J gave up 6 bases and V 10 bases, and 3 bases lay outside the gene matches. There are 12 residues in the CDR3. Germline values: CDR1 ENHRY, CDR2 SYGVKD. Measured with immunoSEQ multiplex PCR; TCRdb has only the in-frame clones, and not every one. The table has 55,000 to 75,000 clones, roughly 91% seen once. Source material: PBMCs. The sequence came from a human donor in good health. Some clones in this sample may be carry-over from other donors' samples. The chain has TRBV10-3 and TRBJ1-3; 10 nucleotides agree with TRBD1. CDR3 sequence: CATGTGVNTIYF. The CDR3 DNA reads TGTGCCACGGGGACAGGGGTAAACACCATATATTTT.